The T cell receptor (beta chain) under discussion was sequenced for a study of T-cell reconstitution after alpha-beta-depleted transplantation in children. The table lists this clonotype with many counts. Its cognate antigen is unknown. General study findings and limits: Several patients had high TCRbeta diversity at day 60; it came from surviving recipient T cells and thymic progenitors.

Preparation of the TCRbeta library involved a method that used unique molecular identifiers. TCRdb re-analysed the PCR reads in MiXCR, keeping a single row per CDR3 protein. This sample has under 450,000 distinct CDR3 sequences; 15% to 20% occur once, and the top ten carry approximately 29%. The V and J ends lost 3 bases and 5 bases respectively, with 7 bases between them. This CDR3 spans 12 amino acids. Material: PBMCs, mostly from graft donor cells, obtained 360 days after TCRalphabeta/CD19-depleted stem cell transplant. The clonotype originates from a boy in the first two years of life who had a stem cell transplant for Wiskott-Aldrich syndrome, so the T cells may come from the graft donor. J is TRBJ1-2 and V is TRBV12-3 or TRBV12-4; D ambiguous. CDR3 DNA: TGTGCCAGCAGTTTCGGGAGTTATGGCTACACCTTC. Protein: CASSFGSYGYTF.